The 17 T cell receptor beta chains listed next were all sequenced from one sample in a study of blood T cell repertoires in COVID-19 (dated by TCRdb to 2018 to 2021). Preparation of the library involved the immunoSEQ multiplex PCR assay. The table was pulled from immuneACCESS by TCRdb, which kept in-frame rearrangements only. Such tables lose some clones; where checked, under half of the loss comes from unresolved V genes, and the rest has no known cause. The sample table holds around 200,000 clones, of which about four fifths were seen once. Of the sample, under 7.5% is held by the ten largest clones. Material for sequencing was peripheral blood. These TCRs come from a woman in her thirties or forties with acute or convalescent COVID-19.

J is TRBJ2-7 and V is TRBV6-5; the match to TRBD2 covers 10 bases. V dropped 8 bases and J dropped 4; count of bases not matched to a gene: 8. This CDR3 contains 14 residues. The germline CDR1 and CDR2 sequences are MNHEY and SVGAGI. CDR3 nucleotides: TGTGCCAGCGGGCACCAAGCGGGAGGGTACGAGCAGTACTTC. Its translation is CASGHQAGGYEQYF.

The table lists this clone with a count of one. The gene calls are TRBV6-5 and TRBJ2-7; 7 bases align to TRBD1. The ends lost 4 bases at V and 2 bases at J; junction bases unmatched: 8. The CDR3 loop spans 15 amino acids. Per the germline V gene, CDR1 is MNHEY and CDR2 is SVGAGI. Here the CDR3 reads CASSWRGDRPYEQYF. The CDR3 nucleotides are TGTGCCAGCAGTTGGAGAGGGGACAGACCCTACGAGCAGTACTTC.

V usage is TRBV6-5 and J usage is TRBJ2-7; 9 nucleotides agree with TRBD1. Looked up from germline, CDR1 is MNHEY and CDR2 is SVGAGI. V lost 7 bases and J lost 2; bases outside the gene matches: 3. There are 13 residues in the CDR3. In nucleotides, the CDR3 is TGTGCCAGCAAGGGGACAGGGACCTACGAGCAGTACTTC. Translation gives CASKGTGTYEQYF.

This chain connects TRBV20-1 to TRBJ2-7; TRBD2 matches at 8 bases. The V gene end was trimmed by 3 bases and the J gene end by 4 bases; junction bases not matched to a gene: 11. Per germline, CDR1 DFQATT and CDR2 SNEGSKA (reference sequence). The CDR3 totals 15 residues. This CDR3 reads CSASQETSGVYEQYF. The DNA for the CDR3 is TGCAGTGCTAGTCAGGAAACTAGCGGTGTGTACGAGCAGTACTTC.

This clone was observed a single time. The chain combines TRBV10-3 with TRBJ2-1; 13 positions agree with TRBD2. Trimming cost V 0 bases and J 0 bases; bases outside gene matches: 14. The germline CDR1 and CDR2 sequences are ENHRY and SYGVKD. CDR3 size: 22 residues. The CDR3 reads CAISESRSQPGLAGPSYNEQFF. In DNA form, the CDR3 reads TGTGCCATCAGTGAGTCGAGGTCCCAACCGGGACTAGCGGGACCCTCCTACAATGAGCAGTTCTTC.

This clone was seen more than once but under ten times. V is TRBV27 and J is TRBJ2-7; D might be TRBD2 (5 bases). Trimming stripped 4 bases from V and 2 bases from J, with 15 bases between. CDR3 size: 15 residues. Germline assignment: CDR1 MNHEY and CDR2 SMNVEV (reference sequence). The CDR3 spells CASSSFEGNPYEQYF. The DNA for the CDR3 is TGTGCCAGCAGTTCCTTCGAGGGCAATCCCTACGAGCAGTACTTC.

This clone has just a few counts. The rearrangement links TRBV3-1 (or the pseudogene TRBV3-2) to TRBJ1-5; 7 nucleotides line up with TRBD1. CDR1 is LGHDT and CDR2 is YNNKEL in the germline V gene (reference sequence). The V segment lost 6 bases and the J segment 5 bases; nucleotides outside the gene matches: 7. The CDR3 spans 14 residues. The CDR3 loop reads CASSLGTEYQPQHF. The CDR3 nucleotides read TGTGCCAGCAGTCTCGGGACAGAATATCAGCCCCAGCATTTT.

The rearrangement uses TRBV5-6 and TRBJ1-1; D remains ambiguous. CDR1 is SGHDT, CDR2 YYEEEE, per germline. V was shortened by 1 base and J by 0 bases, with 7 bases between the two germline ends. CDR3 length: 14 residues. The CDR3 sequence: CASSLYTLNTEAFF. CDR3 coding DNA: TGTGCCAGCAGCTTGTACACCCTGAACACTGAAGCTTTCTTT.

This clone appeared once. This rearrangement joins TRBV15 to TRBJ2-1, with D tentatively TRBD2 (6 bases). This CDR3 comprises 15 residues. Trimming removed 2 bases at V and 9 bases at J, with 17 bases between. CDR1 is LNHNV, CDR2 YYDKDF, per germline (reference sequence). This CDR3 is CATSRKGTPEGEQFF. The CDR3 region has the DNA TGTGCCACCAGCAGAAAAGGGACTCCTGAGGGTGAGCAGTTCTTC.

The rearrangement links TRBV28 to TRBJ1-2; no reliable D call. The CDR3 is 11 amino acids. Germline V lookup: CDR1 MDHEN, CDR2 SYDVKM. V gave up 8 bases and J gave up 5 bases, with 9 bases separating them. Here the CDR3 DNA reads TGTGCCAGCCAGCTGAGGTATGGCTACACCTTC. It yields the protein CASQLRYGYTF.

This clone occurred once. The gene calls are TRBV28 and TRBJ2-3; 14 positions agree with TRBD2. This CDR3 comprises 18 residues. CDR1 is MDHEN, CDR2 SYDVKM, per germline. The V gene end was trimmed by 4 bases and the J gene end by 3 bases; junction bases not matched to a gene: 9. CDR3 sequence (DNA): TGTGCCAGCAGTTCGTTAAAGACTAGCGGGAGGGATACAGATACGCAGTATTTT. Residues: CASSSLKTSGRDTDTQYF.

The V call is TRBV2, the J call TRBJ1-6; 8 nucleotides align to TRBD1. The CDR3 covers 15 residues. V trimming: 2 bases; J trimming: 5 bases; junction bases outside the gene matches: 2. Germline loops: CDR1 SNHLY, CDR2 FYNNEI. Here the CDR3 reads CASSEQGADNSPLHF. As DNA, the CDR3 is TGTGCCAGCAGTGAACAGGGGGCGGATAATTCACCCCTCCACTTT. Complete variable domain (other parts from reference TRBV2 and TRBJ1-6): EPEVTQTPSHQVTQMGQEVILRCVPISNHLYFYWYRQILGQKVEFLVSFYNNEISEKSEIFDDQFSVERPDGSNFTLKIRSTKLEDSAMYFCASSEQGADNSPLHFGNGTRLTVT.

The V gene is TRBV7-9, the J gene TRBJ2-7; D not resolved. The CDR3 covers 14 residues. V lost 5 bases and J 6 bases, leaving 17 bases between the germline ends. Germline V CDR1 and CDR2: SEHNR, FQNEAQ (reference sequence). In DNA, the CDR3 is TGTGCCAGCAGCCCACTTCTACCCTTTTCCGAGCAGTACTTC. Its translation: CASSPLLPFSEQYF.

This chain links TRBV28 with TRBJ1-3; D may be TRBD1 (5 bases). This CDR3 has 14 residues. Germline V gene data show CDR1 as MDHEN and CDR2 as SYDVKM. With 7 bases removed from V and 7 bases from J, the gap between germline ends came to 17 bases. The CDR3 nucleotides are TGTGCCAGCACCCCAGGGATGGGGAGGAACACCATATATTTT. Translation: CASTPGMGRNTIYF.

The J gene is TRBJ2-1, the V gene TRBV27; 11 positions match TRBD2. The CDR3 consists of 14 residues. V gave up 6 bases and J gave up 4 bases; unmatched junction bases: 2. Germline values: CDR1 MNHEY, CDR2 SMNVEV (reference sequence). DNA for the CDR3: TGTGCCAGCAGATGGACTAGCGGGTACAATGAGCAGTTCTTC. Amino acids: CASRWTSGYNEQFF.

V gene TRBV6-6 combines with J gene TRBJ2-1; TRBD1 matches 7 bases. Germline V gives CDR1 MNHNY, CDR2 SVGAGI (reference sequence). The CDR3 covers 15 residues. With 6 bases clipped from V and 0 bases from J, the junction kept 5 bases outside the gene matches. The CDR3 DNA is TGTGCCAGCAGCACAAGGGGGCCCTCCTACAATGAGCAGTTCTTC. Protein sequence: CASSTRGPSYNEQFF.

This clone was counted between two and nine times. The chain links TRBV3-1 (or the pseudogene TRBV3-2) to TRBJ2-3, with D perhaps TRBD1 (6 bases). In germline, CDR1 is LGHDT, CDR2 YNNKEL (reference sequence). V was clipped by 4 bases and J by 2 bases, with 13 bases between them. This CDR3 region has 15 residues. In DNA form, the CDR3 reads TGTGCCAGCAGCCCTTCAGGGGCGCACACAGATACGCAGTATTTT. Translated, it gives CASSPSGAHTDTQYF.